This T cell receptor (beta chain) was obtained from a study of shared clonotypes between healthy human individuals. General study findings and limits: Richness estimates generally favored naive over memory subsets. The study found roughly 5% of naive CD4 clonotypes shared across several donors.

The germline gives CDR1 MNHEY, CDR2 SMNVEV (reference sequence). The CDR3 has 12 amino acids. Deletions cut 8 bases from V and 6 bases from J, with 14 bases between. As handled by the study authors: Owing to the provision of junction-only sequences devoid of quality scores by immunoSEQ, filtering differed. Profiling relied on immunoSEQ multiplex PCR, and the TCRdb table lists in-frame clones only, not all of them. That table supplies the V and J calls and clone size; D and trimming were determined from the DNA. Found here are some 2 million clones, 85% to 95% of them singletons; the top ten hold under 0.15%. The table lists this clone with a count of one. Its antigen is undetermined.

Sequenced input: naive CD4+ T cells sorted from blood. Subset indicated: CD45RA+ positively selected. The rearrangement links TRBV27 to TRBJ2-7, with D uncertain. The receptor comes from a man between 18 and 29 years old in good health. The DNA of the CDR3 is TGTGCCAGCGCACCATTAGTTGGCGAGCAGTACTTC. It translates to CASAPLVGEQYF.